A single sample is the source of the 22 T cell receptor beta chains below, sequenced in a study of response to subunit inactivated influenza vaccine. TCRdb re-derived calls from the RT-PCR reads in MiXCR, one entry per CDR3 protein. Altogether hundreds of thousands of distinct CDR3 sequences are present, around 15% being singletons, with the ten largest covering about 7.6%. The sequencing here drew on PBMCs from blood, taken around 14 days before vaccination. These TCRs come from a man in his fifties who received an inactivated influenza vaccine.

This chain links TRBV28 with TRBJ2-7; 10 bases are a match to TRBD2. This CDR3 region has 14 residues. Germline V lookup: CDR1 MDHEN, CDR2 SYDVKM. With 6 bases clipped from V and 4 bases from J, the junction kept 6 bases outside the gene matches. The CDR3 sequence is CASRSSGSRYEQYF. The CDR3 DNA follows: TGTGCCAGCAGATCTAGCGGGAGCCGGTACGAGCAGTACTTC.

The sample holds a few counts of this clonotype. The CDR3 sequence: CASTSQGANYGYTF. The CDR3 nucleotides read TGTGCCAGCACCTCACAGGGAGCTAACTATGGCTACACCTTC. The V and J genes are TRBV6-1 and TRBJ1-2; tentatively, D is TRBD1 (6 bases). CDR3 length: 14 amino acids. Trimming removed 7 bases at V and 0 bases at J, with 12 bases between. CDR1 MNHNS and CDR2 SASEGT come from the germline V gene.

The CDR3 DNA reads as TGCGCCAGCAAGCCTAGCGTGGCAGATACGCAGTATTTT. This translates into CASKPSVADTQYF. The rearrangement links TRBV5-1 to TRBJ2-3, with a weak D call TRBD2 (6 bases). This CDR3 has 13 residues. The germline V gene has CDR1 SGHRS and CDR2 YFSETQ. Trimming cost V 6 bases and J 4 bases, with 12 bases left between them.

The rearrangement uses TRBV28 and TRBJ2-2; the D gene is possibly TRBD2 (6 bases). The CDR3 is 14 residues long. Germline loops: CDR1 MDHEN, CDR2 SYDVKM. CDR3 loop: CAIRGGKNTGELFF. CDR3 nucleotides: TGTGCGATCCGCGGAGGGAAGAACACCGGGGAGCTGTTTTTT.

A few counts support this clonotype. The CDR3 reads CASSFSNNEQFF. The CDR3, as DNA: TGTGCCAGCAGCTTCTCTAACAATGAGCAGTTCTTC. V usage is TRBV7-9 and J usage is TRBJ2-1; D remains unclear. The CDR3 has 12 amino acids. From germline, CDR1 is SEHNR and CDR2 FQNEAQ (reference sequence). Deletions cut 3 bases from V and 5 bases from J, with 5 bases between.

This clonotype was counted ten times or more. The J gene is TRBJ1-1, the V gene TRBV2; a weak D match, TRBD1 (5 bases). Germline V gives CDR1 SNHLY, CDR2 FYNNEI. The CDR3 is made up of 15 amino acids. Trimming took off 1 base at V and 4 bases at J, with 13 bases between the two ends. Written as DNA, the CDR3 is TGTGCCAGCAGTGAAGAGGCAGGGTGGAGCACTGAAGCTTTCTTT. Amino acid sequence: CASSEEAGWSTEAFF.

This chain links TRBV28 with TRBJ1-2; no clear D gene. The V end lost 8 bases, the J end lost 10 bases, and 20 bases lay between the germline ends. Germline CDR1 is MDHEN and CDR2 is SYDVKM. This CDR3 has 13 residues. CDR3 sequence (DNA): TGTGCCAGCTACCGCGGCGGGCACCCCGCCTACACCTTC. This gives the protein CASYRGGHPAYTF.

In nucleotides, the CDR3 is TGCAGTGCTAATTTACCTAGCGGGAGGACCACAGATACGCAGTATTTT. Its protein is CSANLPSGRTTDTQYF. The gene calls are TRBV20-1 and TRBJ2-3; TRBD2 matches 11 bases. The CDR3 runs 16 residues. Trimming removed 4 bases from V and 2 bases from J; junction bases left unmatched: 8. Germline V gives CDR1 DFQATT, CDR2 SNEGSKA (reference sequence).

This clonotype has more than one count but fewer than ten. V is TRBV12-5 and J is TRBJ2-1, with TRBD2 matching 10 bases. Germline values: CDR1 LGHNT, CDR2 FRNRAP. CDR3 length: 15 residues. After removal of 2 bases from V and 7 bases from J, the junction contained 5 bases not matched to a gene. DNA of the CDR3: TGTGCTAGTGGTTTGTGGAGCGGGAGGGTGAATGAGCAGTTCTTC. As protein: CASGLWSGRVNEQFF.

This clonotype was counted only a few times. This sequence joins TRBV27 and TRBJ2-3; tentatively, D is TRBD1 or TRBD2 (6 bases each). The CDR3 extends over 16 amino acids. Germline loops: CDR1 MNHEY, CDR2 SMNVEV (reference sequence). The ends were cut back, 7 bases at V and 7 bases at J, with 24 bases in the middle. For the CDR3, the DNA is TGTGCCAGCACTCCCCTAGGAACTAGGGGGAGGAATACGCAGTATTTT. Translation gives CASTPLGTRGRNTQYF.

The chain carries TRBV11-3 and TRBJ2-7; a possible D gene is TRBD2 (7 bases). Trimming took 3 bases from V and 4 from J, leaving 16 bases between them. This CDR3 is 15 amino acids long. CDR1 is SGHNT and CDR2 is YENEEA in the germline V gene. Here the CDR3 DNA reads TGTGCCAGCAGCTTGTTCGCGGGGGCGGGATACGAGCAGTACTTC. As protein: CASSLFAGAGYEQYF.

This clonotype was seen only a few times. The rearrangement links TRBV3-1 to TRBJ2-2; D is uncertain. Trimming pared 5 bases from V and 5 bases from J, leaving 6 bases between. CDR1 and CDR2 from the germline V gene are LGHDT and YNNKEL (reference sequence). The CDR3 length is 12 residues. The CDR3 protein is CASSSMTGELFF. The CDR3 nucleotides are TGTGCCAGCAGCTCGATGACCGGGGAGCTGTTTTTT.

The rearrangement links TRBV29-1 to TRBJ2-2; D uncertain. There are 12 residues in the CDR3. Germline V gene sequence: CDR1 SQVTM, CDR2 ANQGSEA. V was trimmed by 1 base and J by 6 bases, leaving 6 bases between them. For the CDR3, the DNA is TGCAGCGTTGAAGGGGCGTCCGGGGAGCTGTTTTTT. Translating it yields CSVEGASGELFF.

The chain combines TRBV28 with TRBJ2-7; D may correspond to TRBD1 or TRBD2 (5 bases each). V was pared by 8 bases and J by 1 base, with 15 bases between. The CDR3 is 14 residues long. CDR1 and CDR2 from the germline V gene are MDHEN and SYDVKM. In nucleotides, the CDR3 is TGTGCCAGCTCCCCGGGGCTGACTTCCTACGAGCAGTACTTC. It codes for CASSPGLTSYEQYF.

In this sample, this clonotype turned up a few times. The J gene is TRBJ1-2, the V gene TRBV6-1, with D perhaps matching TRBD1 (5 bases). Germline CDR1 reads MNHNS; CDR2 reads SASEGT. Trimming removed 6 bases from V and 8 bases from J, with 16 bases in between. The CDR3 covers 13 residues. CDR3 DNA sequence: TGTGCCAGCAGATTCCGGGGCAGAGAAGGCTACACCTTC. This encodes CASRFRGREGYTF.

At least ten counts were recorded for this clonotype. This chain connects TRBV12-3 or TRBV12-4 to TRBJ2-3; TRBD2 aligns across 9 bases. With V trimmed by 1 base and J by 4 bases, 6 bases remained unmatched. The CDR3 runs 16 residues. The CDR3 is CASSLDPSGVADTQYF. CDR3 nucleotides: TGTGCCAGCAGTTTAGACCCTAGCGGGGTAGCAGATACGCAGTATTTT.

The chain combines TRBV20-1 with TRBJ2-7; D gene ambiguous. Per the germline V gene, CDR1 is DFQATT and CDR2 is SNEGSKA (reference sequence). The length of the CDR3 is 14 residues. V was clipped by 2 bases and J by 6 bases, with 17 bases between them. CDR3 bases: TGCAGTGCTAGATGGGGTGCGTCTAATCGCGAGCAGTACTTC. It specifies CSARWGASNREQYF.

J is TRBJ2-1 and V is TRBV20-1; 7 positions agree with TRBD2. With 4 bases clipped from V and 5 bases from J, the junction kept 11 bases outside the gene matches. The length of the CDR3 is 15 residues. CDR1 is DFQATT, CDR2 SNEGSKA, per germline (reference sequence). Here the CDR3 DNA reads TGCAGTGCTACAAAACCGGGACTACCAAACAATGAGCAGTTCTTC. Its protein product is CSATKPGLPNNEQFF.

There are many counts of this clonotype. The V gene is TRBV7-8, the J gene TRBJ2-7; unclear D gene. Germline CDR1 SGHVS, CDR2 FQNEAQ. CDR3 length equals 13 residues. V gave up 4 bases and J gave up 2 bases, with 9 bases separating them. CDR3 in DNA: TGTGCCAGCAGCTCCCCTCTAACCTACGAGCAGTACTTC. This codes for CASSSPLTYEQYF.

This clonotype was counted a few times. V is TRBV7-9 and J is TRBJ2-1; 10 nucleotides match TRBD2. This CDR3 is built from 15 residues. Trimming at V came to 5 bases and at J to 8 bases, leaving 9 bases not matched to a gene. CDR1 is SEHNR, CDR2 FQNEAQ, per germline (reference sequence). DNA of the CDR3: TGTGCCAGCAGCATGATGCAGCGGGAGGGATATGAGCAGTTCTTC. Encoded protein: CASSMMQREGYEQFF. The whole variable domain, remainder taken from reference TRBV7-9 and TRBJ2-1, is DTGVSQNPRHKITKRGQNVTFRCDPISEHNRLYWYRQTLGQGPEFLTYFQNEAQLEKSRLLSDRFSAERPKGSFSTLEIQRTEQGDSAMYLCASSMMQREGYEQFFGPGTRLTVL.

This rearrangement joins TRBV4-2 to TRBJ2-5, with 12 bases lining up with TRBD2. With V trimmed by 4 bases and J by 5 bases, 11 bases remained unmatched. Germline values: CDR1 LGHNA, CDR2 YNFKEQ. The CDR3 is 17 amino acids. This CDR3 is CASSPGRTSGIRETQYF. The CDR3 DNA sequence: TGTGCCAGCAGCCCCGGGCGGACTAGCGGGATACGGGAGACCCAGTACTTC.

This clonotype turned up a few times. The V and J genes are TRBV13 and TRBJ1-1, with unresolved D. Trimming stripped 2 bases from V and 5 bases from J, with 12 bases between. Germline V gene lookup returns CDR1 PRHDT and CDR2 FYEKMQ (reference sequence). This CDR3 region has 14 residues. The CDR3 sequence: CASSLSDLLTEAFF. CDR3 nucleotides: TGTGCCAGCAGCTTATCGGACCTATTGACTGAAGCTTTCTTT.